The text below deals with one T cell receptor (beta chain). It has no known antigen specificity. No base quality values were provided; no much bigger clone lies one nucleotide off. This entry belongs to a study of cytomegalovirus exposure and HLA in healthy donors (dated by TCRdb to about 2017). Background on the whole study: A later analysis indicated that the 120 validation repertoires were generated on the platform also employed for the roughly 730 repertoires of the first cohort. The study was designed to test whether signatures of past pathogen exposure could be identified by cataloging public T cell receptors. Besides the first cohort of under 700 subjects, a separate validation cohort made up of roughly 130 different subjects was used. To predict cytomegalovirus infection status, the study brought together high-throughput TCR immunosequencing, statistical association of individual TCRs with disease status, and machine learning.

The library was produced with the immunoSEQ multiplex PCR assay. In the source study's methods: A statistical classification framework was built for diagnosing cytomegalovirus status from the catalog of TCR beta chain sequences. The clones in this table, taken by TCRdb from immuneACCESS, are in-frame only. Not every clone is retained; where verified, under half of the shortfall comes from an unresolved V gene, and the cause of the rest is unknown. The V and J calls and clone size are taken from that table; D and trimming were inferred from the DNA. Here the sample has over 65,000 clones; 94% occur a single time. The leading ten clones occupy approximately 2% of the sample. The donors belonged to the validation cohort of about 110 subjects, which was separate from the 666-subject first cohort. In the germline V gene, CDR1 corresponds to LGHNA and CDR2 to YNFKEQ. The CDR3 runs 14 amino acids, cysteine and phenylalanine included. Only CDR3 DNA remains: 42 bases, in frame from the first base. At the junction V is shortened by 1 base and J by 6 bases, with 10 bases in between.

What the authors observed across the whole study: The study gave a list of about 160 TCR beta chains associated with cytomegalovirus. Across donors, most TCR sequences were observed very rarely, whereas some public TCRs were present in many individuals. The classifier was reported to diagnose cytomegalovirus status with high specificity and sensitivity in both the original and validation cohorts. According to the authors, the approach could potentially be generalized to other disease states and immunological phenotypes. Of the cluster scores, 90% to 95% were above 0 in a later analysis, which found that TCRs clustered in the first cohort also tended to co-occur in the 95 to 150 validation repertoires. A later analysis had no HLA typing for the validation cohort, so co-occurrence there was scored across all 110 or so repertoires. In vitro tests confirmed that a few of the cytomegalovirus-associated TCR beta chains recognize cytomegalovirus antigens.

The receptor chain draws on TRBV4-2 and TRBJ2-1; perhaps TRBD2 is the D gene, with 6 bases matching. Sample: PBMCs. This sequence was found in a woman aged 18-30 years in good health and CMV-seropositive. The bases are TGTGCCAGCAGCCAAGGGGGGGAACTCAATGAGCAGTTCTTC. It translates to CASSQGGELNEQFF.